These 10 T cell receptor beta chains came from one sample sequenced in a study of blood T cell repertoires in COVID-19. TCRdb's copy holds only in-frame clones and misses some; the assay was immunoSEQ multiplex PCR. The table lists approximately 170,000 clones, just under 90% of them singletons. The specimen was peripheral blood. Receptors originate from a young man with active or convalescent COVID-19.

The chain links TRBV28 to TRBJ2-3, with 8 bases fitting TRBD1. V shed 4 bases, J shed 4 bases, and the junction held 10 bases outside the gene matches. The V gene's germline CDR1 is MDHEN and CDR2 SYDVKM. The CDR3 is made up of 16 amino acids. CDR3 sequence: CASSSGRTGFADTQYF. The CDR3 nucleotides are TGTGCCAGCAGTTCCGGACGGACAGGGTTCGCAGATACGCAGTATTTT.

The chain employs TRBV3-1 (or the pseudogene TRBV3-2) and TRBJ1-4; 9 nucleotides line up with TRBD1. This CDR3 is built from 16 residues. The J segment lost 8 bases and the V segment lost 2 bases, leaving 9 bases of the junction unmatched. Per the germline V gene, CDR1 is LGHDT and CDR2 is YNNKEL (reference sequence). The CDR3 bases are TGTGCCAGCAGCCAACCCCGGAACAGGGGGCTGGAAAAACTGTTTTTT. This encodes CASSQPRNRGLEKLFF.

V gene TRBV18 combines with J gene TRBJ2-3; a possible D gene is TRBD1 (5 bases). Germline V gene data show CDR1 as KGHSH and CDR2 as LQKENI. The CDR3 consists of 14 residues. Trimming removed 2 bases from V and 1 base from J, with 7 bases in between. CDR3 region: CASSPIGGTDTQYF. The CDR3 DNA follows: TGTGCCAGCTCACCAATAGGGGGCACAGATACGCAGTATTTT.

This chain joins TRBV7-6 and TRBJ2-1; TRBD2 matches at 10 bases. V shed 5 bases, J shed 6 bases, and the junction held 7 bases outside the gene matches. Germline values: CDR1 SGHVS, CDR2 FNYEAQ. The CDR3 consists of 15 residues. CDR3 sequence (DNA): TGTGCCAGCAGCCAAGGGCCTAGCGGGAGCAATGAGCAGTTCTTC. It is translated as CASSQGPSGSNEQFF. Combining the CDR3 with reference TRBV7-6 and TRBJ2-1 gives the whole variable domain GAGVSQSPRYKVTKRGQDVALRCDPISGHVSLYWYRQALGQGPEFLTYFNYEAQQDKSGLPNDRFSAERPEGSISTLTIQRTEQRDSAMYRCASSQGPSGSNEQFFGPGTRLTVL.

The chain couples TRBV4-3 to TRBJ2-1; tentative D call: TRBD2 (5 bases). The CDR3 has 15 residues. Germline CDR1 reads LGHNA; CDR2 reads YSLEER. The V gene lost 2 bases and the J gene lost 2 bases, with 10 bases spanning the gap. The CDR3, as DNA: TGCGCCAGCAGCCAACAGCGGATCCCCTACAATGAGCAGTTCTTC. It specifies CASSQQRIPYNEQFF.

The chain carries TRBV12-3 or TRBV12-4 and TRBJ1-1; TRBD1 might be the D (5 bases). The CDR3 is 12 amino acids. The V end was cut by 3 bases, the J end by 6 bases, with 8 bases between. The chain's CDR3 is CASSFDSSEAFF. The CDR3 DNA follows: TGTGCCAGCAGTTTTGACAGCTCTGAAGCTTTCTTT.

The chain couples TRBV27 to TRBJ1-6, with 7 bases that match TRBD1. Germline V gene data show CDR1 as MNHEY and CDR2 as SMNVEV (reference sequence). V lost 10 bases, J lost 9 bases, and 9 bases stayed unmatched. This CDR3 comprises 13 residues. This CDR3 is CATRDSRTSPLHF. DNA for the CDR3: TGTGCCACCCGGGACAGCCGAACTTCACCCCTCCACTTT.

The chain joins TRBV28 to TRBJ1-6; 9 nucleotides agree with TRBD1. The V and J ends lost 5 bases and 10 bases, in that order; junction bases with no gene match: 9. Germline V CDR1 and CDR2: MDHEN, SYDVKM. The CDR3 length is 15 residues. The DNA of the CDR3 is TGTGCCAGCAGTACGGCCCACAGGGGGCTCTCACCCCTCCACTTT. Translated: CASSTAHRGLSPLHF.

The chain's CDR3 is CASSPQAYGYTF. The DNA for the CDR3 is TGTGCCAGCAGTCCCCAGGCCTATGGCTACACCTTC. The rearrangement joins TRBV6-2 or TRBV6-3 to TRBJ1-2; D call uncertain. The CDR3 totals 12 residues. CDR1 is MNHEY, CDR2 SVGEGT, per germline. V lost 5 bases to trimming and J lost 4 bases, with 8 bases between them.

The rearrangement uses TRBV5-8 and TRBJ2-1, with 7 bases identical to TRBD2. The V segment lost 4 bases and the J segment 8 bases; nucleotides outside the gene matches: 3. The germline V gene has CDR1 SGHTS and CDR2 YDEGEE. The CDR3 is 12 amino acids. The CDR3 region has the DNA TGTGCCAGCAGCGGGAGGGCCGATGAGCAGTTCTTC. This sequence encodes CASSGRADEQFF.